The clone carrying this T cell receptor (beta chain) was picked up a small number of times. Its target is unknown. This sample is drawn from a study of T cell repertoires in cytomegalovirus infection. General study findings and limits: Dominating the ex vivo response were TCR beta clonotypes that were CMV-specific and HLA-C-restricted.

TCRdb redid the calling of the reads with MiXCR, one entry per CDR3 protein. The sample shows more than 650,000 distinct CDR3 sequences, 35% to 45% of them seen only once. Trimming shortened V by 0 bases and J by 8 bases, and 8 bases separated the two germline ends. The CDR3 consists of 13 residues. Looked up from germline, CDR1 is MNHNY and CDR2 is SVGAGI (reference sequence). Material: PBMCs. The J gene is TRBJ2-4, the V gene TRBV6-6; D gene ambiguous. This TCR was sampled from a human donor in good health (CMV status not recorded). Some clones in this sample may be carry-over from other donors' samples. Here the CDR3 reads CASSYSDEDIQYF. CDR3 sequence (DNA): TGTGCCAGCAGTTACTCGGACGAGGACATTCAGTACTTC.